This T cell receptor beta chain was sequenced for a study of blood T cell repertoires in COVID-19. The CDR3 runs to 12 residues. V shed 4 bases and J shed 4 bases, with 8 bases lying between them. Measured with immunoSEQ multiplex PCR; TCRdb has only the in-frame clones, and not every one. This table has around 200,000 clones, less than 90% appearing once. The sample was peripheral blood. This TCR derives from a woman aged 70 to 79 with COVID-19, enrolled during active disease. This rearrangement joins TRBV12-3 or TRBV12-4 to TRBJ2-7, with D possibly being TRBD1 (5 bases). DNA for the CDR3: TGTGCCAGCAGTTCCGACAGATACGAGCAGTACTTC. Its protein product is CASSSDRYEQYF.